The rows below give T cell receptor beta chains drawn from one sample of a study of shared clonotypes between healthy human individuals. TCRdb keeps only in-frame clones here, not all; method: immunoSEQ multiplex PCR. The sample lists about 610,000 clones, about 96% occurring once. The specimen was naive CD8+ T cells sorted from blood. Receptors were obtained from a woman aged 25 to 39 in good health. CDR3s include the opening cysteine and the closing phenylalanine or tryptophan. The D gene is left open where the match is weak. Some rows mark clone size as missing; the rest say once, few, many or name a class of expanded clone.

CDR3 DNA: TGTGCCAGCAGTTTATGGACAGGGGGCTCAGATACGCAGTATTTT
CDR3 protein: CASSLWTGGSDTQYF
J gene: TRBJ2-3
clone size: -
D gene: TRBD1
V gene: TRBV27

CDR3 DNA: TGTGCCAGCAGTGAAGCTCAGGGGGCCAACAATGAGCAGTTCTTC
CDR3 protein: CASSEAQGANNEQFF
J gene: TRBJ2-1
clone size: -
D gene: TRBD1
V gene: TRBV6-1

CDR3 DNA: TGTGCCAGTAGTATGAGACCCGGACAAAACGGATATAGCAATCAGCCCCAGCATTTT
CDR3 protein: CASSMRPGQNGYSNQPQHF
J gene: TRBJ1-5
clone size: -
D gene: -
V gene: TRBV19

CDR3 DNA: TGTGCCAGCAGCGACAGTGAGGGTCTGGGCACTGAAGCTTTCTTT
CDR3 protein: CASSDSEGLGTEAFF
J gene: TRBJ1-1
clone size: -
D gene: -
V gene: TRBV7-9

CDR3 DNA: TGTGCCAGCAGTGAAGAGGTGGGCCAGACCCTCGGTGGCTACACCTTC
CDR3 protein: CASSEEVGQTLGGYTF
J gene: TRBJ1-2
clone size: -
D gene: -
V gene: TRBV6-1

CDR3 DNA: TGTGCCAGCGGGAGGGCAGGGGCGGCTGAAAGTCAGCCCCAGCATTTT
CDR3 protein: CASGRAGAAESQPQHF
J gene: TRBJ1-5
clone size: -
D gene: -
V gene: TRBV2

CDR3 DNA: TGTGCCAGCAGAGTTACAGCGGGTGAGCAGTTCTTC
CDR3 protein: CASRVTAGEQFF
J gene: TRBJ2-1
clone size: -
D gene: -
V gene: TRBV27

CDR3 DNA: TGTGCCAGCAGTTTAGGGATAGCGAGGGAGCAGTACTTC
CDR3 protein: CASSLGIAREQYF
J gene: TRBJ2-7
clone size: once
D gene: -
V gene: TRBV27

CDR3 DNA: TGTGCCAGCAGTCCACGACAGGGGGCGGATGGCTACACCTTC
CDR3 protein: CASSPRQGADGYTF
J gene: TRBJ1-2
clone size: -
D gene: TRBD1
V gene: TRBV27

CDR3 DNA: TGTGCCAGCAGCTCCAAGGTTGGGCAGGCTTACGGAGCTTTCTTT
CDR3 protein: CASSSKVGQAYGAFF
J gene: TRBJ1-1
clone size: -
D gene: -
V gene: TRBV7-6

CDR3 DNA: TGTGCCAGCAGCCTAATCTCAGCGGGGGCAGGGACCCAGTACTTC
CDR3 protein: CASSLISAGAGTQYF
J gene: TRBJ2-5
clone size: -
D gene: TRBD2
V gene: TRBV14

CDR3 DNA: TGTGCCAGCAGCTCGCGGGGCAGCTACGAGCAGTACTTC
CDR3 protein: CASSSRGSYEQYF
J gene: TRBJ2-7
clone size: -
D gene: -
V gene: TRBV11-3

CDR3 DNA: TGTGCCAGCAGGTCCCGGGACAGATACTATGGCTACACCTTC
CDR3 protein: CASRSRDRYYGYTF
J gene: TRBJ1-2
clone size: -
D gene: TRBD1
V gene: TRBV2

CDR3 DNA: TGTGCCAGCTATTCCCCAACCGGGAGGGCCGTCGATACGCAGTATTTT
CDR3 protein: CASYSPTGRAVDTQYF
J gene: TRBJ2-3
clone size: -
D gene: TRBD2
V gene: TRBV2

CDR3 DNA: TGTGCCAGCAGTTCCACCACAGAAATGAACACTGAAGCTTTCTTT
CDR3 protein: CASSSTTEMNTEAFF
J gene: TRBJ1-1
clone size: -
D gene: -
V gene: TRBV28

CDR3 DNA: TGTGCCAGCAGCCTAGGGGGACAGGGTACCTACGAGCAGTACTTC
CDR3 protein: CASSLGGQGTYEQYF
J gene: TRBJ2-7
clone size: -
D gene: TRBD1
V gene: TRBV7-9

CDR3 DNA: TGTGCCAGCAGTGAAGCGAACGGTTATCAGCCCCAGCATTTT
CDR3 protein: CASSEANGYQPQHF
J gene: TRBJ1-5
clone size: -
D gene: -
V gene: TRBV6-1

CDR3 DNA: TGTGCCAGCAGCAAAGAATTTGAGAACACCGGGGAGCTGTTTTTT
CDR3 protein: CASSKEFENTGELFF
J gene: TRBJ2-2
clone size: -
D gene: -
V gene: TRBV6-5

CDR3 DNA: TGCGCCAGCAGTGAGACGGCAGAAGAGACCCAGTACTTC
CDR3 protein: CASSETAEETQYF
J gene: TRBJ2-5
clone size: -
D gene: -
V gene: TRBV10-1

CDR3 DNA: TGCGCCAGCAGTGACACGTCTAGGACAGATACGCAGTATTTT
CDR3 protein: CASSDTSRTDTQYF
J gene: TRBJ2-3
clone size: -
D gene: -
V gene: TRBV10-1

CDR3 DNA: TGTGCCAGCAGCTCCTGGACAGGGCGAAAGCCCCAGCATTTT
CDR3 protein: CASSSWTGRKPQHF
J gene: TRBJ1-5
clone size: -
D gene: -
V gene: TRBV21-1

CDR3 DNA: TGTGCCAGCACGGGACAGGGGGTAAATGAGCAGTTCTTC
CDR3 protein: CASTGQGVNEQFF
J gene: TRBJ2-1
clone size: -
D gene: TRBD1
V gene: TRBV11-2

CDR3 DNA: TGTGCCAGCAGAGGACTAGCGAGCTACGAGCAGTACTTC
CDR3 protein: CASRGLASYEQYF
J gene: TRBJ2-7
clone size: -
D gene: TRBD2
V gene: TRBV27

CDR3 DNA: TGTGCCAGCACTAAGAAAATGAACACTGAAGCTTTCTTT
CDR3 protein: CASTKKMNTEAFF
J gene: TRBJ1-1
clone size: -
D gene: -
V gene: TRBV2

CDR3 DNA: TGTGCCAGCAGTCCGGACAGGGAGCTTCCGGACACTGAAGCTTTCTTT
CDR3 protein: CASSPDRELPDTEAFF
J gene: TRBJ1-1
clone size: -
D gene: TRBD1
V gene: TRBV28

CDR3 DNA: TGTGCCAGCAGCTTAGCGATGGTTGAAGGTCTTGGTAGCAATCAGCCCCAGCATTTT
CDR3 protein: CASSLAMVEGLGSNQPQHF
J gene: TRBJ1-5
clone size: -
D gene: -
V gene: TRBV7-7

CDR3 DNA: TGCGCCAGCAGCCCGGGACAGGTACGCACCGGGGAGCTGTTTTTT
CDR3 protein: CASSPGQVRTGELFF
J gene: TRBJ2-2
clone size: -
D gene: TRBD1
V gene: TRBV4-1

CDR3 DNA: TGCGCCAGCAGCCGAGACAACCAAGAGACCCAGTACTTC
CDR3 protein: CASSRDNQETQYF
J gene: TRBJ2-5
clone size: -
D gene: -
V gene: TRBV4-1

CDR3 DNA: TGTGCCAGCAGCTTATTACGGGAGGGCGGTCACGAGCAGTACTTC
CDR3 protein: CASSLLREGGHEQYF
J gene: TRBJ2-7
clone size: -
D gene: TRBD2
V gene: TRBV13

CDR3 DNA: TGTGCCAGCAGCCCAGACGGTCGGGAGGAAGAGACCCAGTACTTC
CDR3 protein: CASSPDGREEETQYF
J gene: TRBJ2-5
clone size: -
D gene: TRBD2
V gene: TRBV6-5

CDR3 DNA: TGTGCCAGCAGTTTAGTCCCAGGGAGGGACGAGCAGTACTTC
CDR3 protein: CASSLVPGRDEQYF
J gene: TRBJ2-7
clone size: -
D gene: TRBD2
V gene: TRBV28

CDR3 DNA: TGTGCCAGCAGCCCCAGCGGGAGCCCTACCTACGAGCAGTACTTC
CDR3 protein: CASSPSGSPTYEQYF
J gene: TRBJ2-7
clone size: -
D gene: TRBD2
V gene: TRBV9

CDR3 DNA: TGTGCCAGCAGTTACACTCTAGCGGGGCCATACAATGAGCAGTTCTTC
CDR3 protein: CASSYTLAGPYNEQFF
J gene: TRBJ2-1
clone size: -
D gene: TRBD2
V gene: TRBV6-5

CDR3 DNA: TGTGCCAGCAGTTCACTAGCGGGAGAAGAGACCCAGTACTTC
CDR3 protein: CASSSLAGEETQYF
J gene: TRBJ2-5
clone size: -
D gene: TRBD2
V gene: TRBV27

CDR3 DNA: TGTGCCAGCAGCCATAAGGTGGGACAGGAGTACGAGCAGTACTTC
CDR3 protein: CASSHKVGQEYEQYF
J gene: TRBJ2-7
clone size: -
D gene: TRBD1
V gene: TRBV7-9

CDR3 DNA: TGTGCCAGCAGCTTGGGGGACAGGGTGGGCTATGGCTACACCTTC
CDR3 protein: CASSLGDRVGYGYTF
J gene: TRBJ1-2
clone size: -
D gene: TRBD1
V gene: TRBV5-5

CDR3 DNA: TGTGCCAGCAGCTTACTCACTGAAGCTTTCTTT
CDR3 protein: CASSLLTEAFF
J gene: TRBJ1-1
clone size: few
D gene: -
V gene: TRBV7-9

CDR3 DNA: TGTGCCAGAAGTCTCACAGGGGCTGGAAACACCATATATTTT
CDR3 protein: CARSLTGAGNTIYF
J gene: TRBJ1-3
clone size: once
D gene: TRBD1
V gene: TRBV5-3

CDR3 DNA: TGTGCCAGCAGCTTAGGTAGAGCGGGAGGGTTCGGTGAGCAGTTCTTC
CDR3 protein: CASSLGRAGGFGEQFF
J gene: TRBJ2-1
clone size: -
D gene: TRBD2
V gene: TRBV7-8

CDR3 DNA: TGTGCCAGCAGTCAGGGGAATAATTCACCCCTCCACTTT
CDR3 protein: CASSQGNNSPLHF
J gene: TRBJ1-6
clone size: -
D gene: -
V gene: TRBV6-5

CDR3 DNA: TGTGCCAGCAGTGCTTCCGGGACTAGCGGGAGCCTTGGCGAGCAGTACTTC
CDR3 protein: CASSASGTSGSLGEQYF
J gene: TRBJ2-7
clone size: once
D gene: TRBD2
V gene: TRBV27

CDR3 DNA: TGTGCCTGGAGTGTAGGGCTAGCGGGAGTTTTAGATACGCAGTATTTT
CDR3 protein: CAWSVGLAGVLDTQYF
J gene: TRBJ2-3
clone size: -
D gene: TRBD2
V gene: TRBV30

CDR3 DNA: TGCGCCAGCAGCATGCGACTAGCGACCAAAGACAATGAGCAGTTCTTC
CDR3 protein: CASSMRLATKDNEQFF
J gene: TRBJ2-1
clone size: -
D gene: TRBD2
V gene: TRBV5-1

CDR3 DNA: TGTGCCAGCGGTTCCAGTGGGGAGATAAACGAGCAGTACTTC
CDR3 protein: CASGSSGEINEQYF
J gene: TRBJ2-7
clone size: -
D gene: -
V gene: TRBV27

CDR3 DNA: TGTGCCAGCAGCGCGGAGCAGGGGCCTTCCCAAGAGACCCAGTACTTC
CDR3 protein: CASSAEQGPSQETQYF
J gene: TRBJ2-5
clone size: -
D gene: -
V gene: TRBV9

CDR3 DNA: TGCGCCAGCAGCCAAGGGGGAACAGGGGTGTGGACTGAAGCTTTCTTT
CDR3 protein: CASSQGGTGVWTEAFF
J gene: TRBJ1-1
clone size: -
D gene: TRBD1
V gene: TRBV4-1

CDR3 DNA: TGTGCCAGTAGTACCGGACAGGGCCCTCCCTACGAGCAGTACTTC
CDR3 protein: CASSTGQGPPYEQYF
J gene: TRBJ2-7
clone size: -
D gene: TRBD1
V gene: TRBV19

CDR3 DNA: TGTGCCAGCACCGGAGTAGCGGGATCGGTGACCCAGTACTTC
CDR3 protein: CASTGVAGSVTQYF
J gene: TRBJ2-5
clone size: -
D gene: TRBD2
V gene: TRBV27

CDR3 DNA: TGTGCCAGCAGTTATAGCGTCACCGGGGAGCTGTTTTTT
CDR3 protein: CASSYSVTGELFF
J gene: TRBJ2-2
clone size: -
D gene: -
V gene: TRBV6-6

CDR3 DNA: TGTGCCAGCAGCACGGATTCCCGCATTTGGCTTCTTCAGCCCCAGCATTTT
CDR3 protein: CASSTDSRIWLLQPQHF
J gene: TRBJ1-5
clone size: -
D gene: -
V gene: TRBV28

CDR3 DNA: TGTGCCAGCAGTTTCGGGACTAACACTGAAGCTTTCTTT
CDR3 protein: CASSFGTNTEAFF
J gene: TRBJ1-1
clone size: -
D gene: -
V gene: TRBV6-5

CDR3 DNA: TGTGCCAGCAGCCCGGAGGTTCCCGTAAACAATGAGCAGTTCTTC
CDR3 protein: CASSPEVPVNNEQFF
J gene: TRBJ2-1
clone size: -
D gene: -
V gene: TRBV5-4

CDR3 DNA: TGTGCCAGCACTCGATCTGCCCAAGAGACCCAGTACTTC
CDR3 protein: CASTRSAQETQYF
J gene: TRBJ2-5
clone size: -
D gene: -
V gene: TRBV28

CDR3 DNA: TGTGCCAGCAGTAGGGGGGGCGCCAGCAATGAGCAGTTCTTC
CDR3 protein: CASSRGGASNEQFF
J gene: TRBJ2-1
clone size: -
D gene: -
V gene: TRBV13

CDR3 DNA: TGCGCCAGCAGCCCTGGGACAGGGGGGTACGAGCAGTACTTC
CDR3 protein: CASSPGTGGYEQYF
J gene: TRBJ2-7
clone size: -
D gene: TRBD1
V gene: TRBV5-1

CDR3 DNA: TGTGCCAGCAGCTTGGGGACACACTCCTACGAGCAGTACTTC
CDR3 protein: CASSLGTHSYEQYF
J gene: TRBJ2-7
clone size: -
D gene: -
V gene: TRBV5-4

CDR3 DNA: TGTGCCAGCAGTGACCCAGGGTGGGGCACAGATACGCAGTATTTT
CDR3 protein: CASSDPGWGTDTQYF
J gene: TRBJ2-3
clone size: -
D gene: -
V gene: TRBV6-1

CDR3 DNA: TGTGCCAGCAGTTTATCTGTGGGGAATGCCTACGAGCAGTACTTC
CDR3 protein: CASSLSVGNAYEQYF
J gene: TRBJ2-7
clone size: -
D gene: -
V gene: TRBV27

CDR3 DNA: TGTGCCAGCAGCTGGGGTGGACTAGCGGGAGGATACAATGAGCAGTTCTTC
CDR3 protein: CASSWGGLAGGYNEQFF
J gene: TRBJ2-1
clone size: -
D gene: TRBD2
V gene: TRBV7-2

CDR3 DNA: TGCAGCGTAACTAGCCAGGGGTACGAGCAGTACTTC
CDR3 protein: CSVTSQGYEQYF
J gene: TRBJ2-7
clone size: -
D gene: -
V gene: TRBV29-1